Below, 27 T cell receptor beta chains from the same sample are listed, as sequenced in a study of T cell responses to AZD1222 COVID-19 vaccine. Generated by immunoSEQ multiplex PCR, the TCRdb table keeps only in-frame clones and is missing some. Of roughly 60,000 clones in the sample, roughly 80% were seen once. The sample was peripheral blood, taken 28 days after the second AZD1222 dose. The source is an adult who received the AZD1222 COVID-19 vaccine.

This chain's CDR3 is CASSFGTGGADNSPLHF. CDR3 DNA sequence: TGTGCCAGCAGCTTCGGGACAGGGGGCGCAGACAATTCACCCCTCCACTTT. The chain carries TRBV11-3 and TRBJ1-6; 12 bases fit TRBD1. The CDR3 extends over 17 amino acids. CDR1 is SGHNT and CDR2 is YENEEA in the germline V gene. The ends lost 3 bases at V and 7 bases at J; junction bases unmatched: 7.

V and J are TRBV5-1 and TRBJ1-4; D gene unclear. Germline CDR1 SGHRS, CDR2 YFSETQ. The length of the CDR3 is 15 residues. Trimming took 2 bases from V and 0 from J, leaving 8 bases between them. CDR3: CASSLNTATNEKLFF. DNA for the CDR3: TGCGCCAGCAGCTTAAATACTGCAACTAATGAAAAACTGTTTTTT. The full variable domain, its missing parts supplied by reference TRBV5-1 and TRBJ1-4, is KAGVTQTPRYLIKTRGQQVTLSCSPISGHRSVSWYQQTPGQGLQFLFEYFSETQRNKGNFPGRFSGRQFSNSRSEMNVSTLELGDSALYLCASSLNTATNEKLFFGSGTQLSVL.

The V and J genes are TRBV2 and TRBJ1-4, with TRBD1 identical over 7 bases. With 6 bases clipped from V and 8 bases from J, the junction kept 9 bases outside the gene matches. The CDR3 runs 14 residues. Germline values: CDR1 SNHLY, CDR2 FYNNEI. The CDR3 region has the DNA TGTGCCAGCAGGAAGGACAGGTCGGAGGAAAAACTGTTTTTT. Protein product: CASRKDRSEEKLFF.

This rearrangement joins TRBV6-5 to TRBJ1-2, with D hard to call. Germline lookup yields CDR1 MNHEY and CDR2 SVGAGI. V lost 2 bases and J lost 4, with 8 bases in between. The CDR3 spans 13 residues. The CDR3 nucleotides read TGTGCCAGCAGTTACCAGCCAGGCTATGGCTACACCTTC. Protein product: CASSYQPGYGYTF.

V usage is TRBV9 and J usage is TRBJ1-4, with 7 bases matching TRBD1. The CDR3 loop spans 15 amino acids. Germline-derived CDR1 and CDR2 are SGDLS and YYNGEE. With V trimmed by 1 base and J by 6 bases, 6 bases remained unmatched. Written as DNA, the CDR3 is TGTGCCAGCAGCGTAAGGGACAGCTCGGATGAAAAACTGTTTTTT. The encoded protein is CASSVRDSSDEKLFF.

The J gene is TRBJ2-3, the V gene TRBV7-9; D might be TRBD2 (6 bases). CDR3 length: 16 residues. Germline loops: CDR1 SEHNR, CDR2 FQNEAQ (reference sequence). V lost 3 bases and J 2 bases, leaving 15 bases between the germline ends. The CDR3 spells CASSLGGLVTTDTQYF. In DNA form, the CDR3 reads TGTGCCAGCAGCTTGGGGGGTTTGGTTACCACAGATACGCAGTATTTT.

The V and J genes are TRBV11-2 and TRBJ1-6; D may be TRBD1 (6 bases). The ends were cut back, 0 bases at V and 10 bases at J, with 13 bases in the middle. The germline CDR1 and CDR2 sequences are SGHAT and FQNNGV. The CDR3 spans 15 residues. The CDR3 DNA reads as TGTGCCAGCAGCTTAGACACAGGGTCATACTCACCCCTCCACTTT. Its translation: CASSLDTGSYSPLHF.

This clone was observed a few times. The CDR3 nucleotides read TGTGCCAGCAGCTTTGCATCTGGGACAACCGGGGAGCTGTTTTTT. This translates into CASSFASGTTGELFF. The chain combines TRBV11-2 with TRBJ2-2, with D perhaps matching TRBD1 (6 bases). This CDR3 has 15 residues. V was cut by 3 bases and J by 5 bases, with 13 bases left in between. Per germline, CDR1 SGHAT and CDR2 FQNNGV.

The gene calls are TRBV19 and TRBJ2-1; TRBD2 matches 14 bases. This CDR3 contains 19 residues. The germline V gene encodes CDR1 LNHDA and CDR2 SQIVND (reference sequence). V was pared by 5 bases and J by 0 bases, with 9 bases of the junction left unmatched. CDR3 nucleotides: TGTGCCAGTAGTCGGACTAGCGGGGGGACGGTCGTCTCCTACAATGAGCAGTTCTTC. Translating it yields CASSRTSGGTVVSYNEQFF.

This clone was counted a single time. The chain is built from TRBV29-1 and TRBJ2-5; D may match TRBD1 or TRBD2 (6 bases each). Trimming shortened V by 4 bases and J by 5 bases, and 14 bases separated the two germline ends. The CDR3 has 13 residues. Germline V gene data show CDR1 as SQVTM and CDR2 as ANQGSEA. CDR3 sequence: CSVARGGLETQYF. CDR3 nucleotides: TGCAGCGTTGCCAGGGGAGGTTTGGAGACCCAGTACTTC.

The V gene is TRBV19, the J gene TRBJ2-2; D gene uncertain. The CDR3 has 15 residues. Germline CDR1 is LNHDA and CDR2 is SQIVND (reference sequence). V shed 5 bases and J shed 5 bases, with 15 bases lying between them. The CDR3 here is CASSRPGRRTGELFF. Here the CDR3 DNA reads TGTGCCAGTAGTCGACCCGGGCGGAGAACCGGGGAGCTGTTTTTT.

For this clone: The final CDR3 position lacks the conserved phenylalanine or tryptophan, pointing to a likely read error. The DNA is left out, because the CDR3 cannot be placed on it with certainty; the CDR3 is given as TCRdb lists it. The rearrangement joins TRBV28 to TRBJ1-6; whether TRBD1, the table's D call, matches the DNA was not checked. Germline V lookup: CDR1 MDHEN, CDR2 SYDVKM. Termini included, the CDR3 measures 14 amino acids. This CDR3 reads CASSSGTGAILKAV.

V usage is TRBV3-1 (or the pseudogene TRBV3-2) and J usage is TRBJ1-4; no reliable D call. V was cut by 4 bases and J by 3 bases, with 12 bases left in between. The V gene's germline CDR1 is LGHDT and CDR2 YNNKEL (reference sequence). CDR3 size: 15 residues. The CDR3 region is CASSRQDLANEKLFF. The CDR3, as DNA: TGTGCCAGCAGCCGCCAGGACTTAGCTAATGAAAAACTGTTTTTT.

J is TRBJ1-4 and V is TRBV6-5; a possible D gene is TRBD1 (6 bases). Trimming cost V 7 bases and J 8 bases, with 17 bases left between them. Germline V gene lookup returns CDR1 MNHEY and CDR2 SVGAGI. The CDR3 spans 14 residues. The CDR3 sequence is CASTPGGAGEKLFF. CDR3 DNA: TGTGCCAGCACCCCGGGGGGGGCCGGCGAAAAACTGTTTTTT.

Here the CDR3 reads CASSPPGGSNQPQHF. The CDR3 DNA reads as TGTGCCAGCAGTCCGCCGGGAGGTAGCAATCAGCCCCAGCATTTT. V and J are TRBV6-5 and TRBJ1-5; D unclear. This CDR3 contains 15 residues. Germline V gene data show CDR1 as MNHEY and CDR2 as SVGAGI. V was trimmed by 5 bases and J by 0 bases, leaving 11 bases between them.

The chain has TRBV7-3 and TRBJ2-3; D unresolved. Trimming removed 1 base from V and 0 bases from J, with 8 bases in between. CDR1 and CDR2 from the germline V gene are SGHTA and FQGTGA. This CDR3 is 15 amino acids long. As DNA, the CDR3 is TGTGCCAGCAGCTTAAGTGGGATGAGCACAGATACGCAGTATTTT. Protein sequence: CASSLSGMSTDTQYF.

This clone was counted a few times. The chain links TRBV2 to TRBJ2-2, with no clear D. With 4 bases removed from V and 6 bases from J, the gap between germline ends came to 12 bases. Germline lookup yields CDR1 SNHLY and CDR2 FYNNEI. CDR3 length: 14 amino acids. DNA for the CDR3: TGTGCCAGCAGTGGAAGGACCCCTCCCGGGGAGCTGTTTTTT. Protein: CASSGRTPPGELFF.

V and J are TRBV18 and TRBJ2-2; D tentatively fits TRBD1 or TRBD2 (7 bases each). Trimming took off 3 bases at V and 4 bases at J, with 12 bases between the two ends. This CDR3 is built from 15 residues. Germline V gene data show CDR1 as KGHSH and CDR2 as LQKENI. The CDR3 nucleotides are TGTGCCAGCTCACCCCAGGGGGGGATCACCGGGGAGCTGTTTTTT. It is translated as CASSPQGGITGELFF. The full variable domain, its missing parts supplied by reference TRBV18 and TRBJ2-2, is NAGVMQNPRHLVRRRGQEARLRCSPMKGHSHVYWYRQLPEEGLKFMVYLQKENIIDESGMPKERFSAEFPKEGPSILRIQQVVRGDSAAYFCASSPQGGITGELFFGEGSRLTVL.

This chain uses TRBV7-2 with TRBJ2-5; D remains ambiguous. CDR1 and CDR2 (germline): SGHTA, FQGNSA. V shed 2 bases and J shed 9 bases, with 13 bases lying between them. This CDR3 comprises 13 residues. The CDR3 loop is CASSLLRSGAQYF. DNA of the CDR3: TGTGCCAGCAGCTTACTAAGGAGTGGGGCCCAGTACTTC.

The count of this clone is one. The chain has TRBV24-1 and TRBJ2-1, with 8 bases identical to TRBD1. CDR3 length: 14 residues. V shed 10 bases and J 6 bases; nucleotides not matched to a gene: 10. Germline CDR1 and CDR2: KGHDR and SFDVKD. This CDR3 reads CATQGAGVVNEQFF. CDR3 coding DNA: TGTGCCACGCAGGGGGCCGGAGTTGTCAATGAGCAGTTCTTC.

The chain joins TRBV10-2 to TRBJ2-5; 11 bases line up with TRBD2. Germline V gene data show CDR1 as WSHSY and CDR2 as SAAADI. The CDR3 is 13 amino acids. V gave up 6 bases and J gave up 3 bases; unmatched junction bases: 0. CDR3 sequence (DNA): TGCGCCAGCAGACTAGCGGGAGAAGAGACCCAGTACTTC. Protein: CASRLAGEETQYF.

This clone was counted only a few times. The rearrangement uses TRBV3-1 (or the pseudogene TRBV3-2) and TRBJ2-4; TRBD2 matches 9 bases. Trimming at V came to 0 bases and at J to 0 bases, leaving 0 bases not matched to a gene. Germline CDR1 and CDR2: LGHDT and YNNKEL (reference sequence). This CDR3 is built from 16 residues. Written as DNA, the CDR3 is TGTGCCAGCAGCCAAGAAGCGGGGGGAGCCAAAAACATTCAGTACTTC. It encodes CASSQEAGGAKNIQYF.

The chain recombines TRBV7-2 with TRBJ1-5; D ambiguous. V gave up 3 bases and J gave up 3 bases, with 9 bases separating them. Germline V gene lookup returns CDR1 SGHTA and CDR2 FQGNSA. The CDR3 length is 14 residues. The CDR3 loop reads CASSFDGDNQPQHF. The CDR3 DNA sequence: TGTGCCAGCAGCTTTGACGGCGACAATCAGCCCCAGCATTTT.

The chain employs TRBV3-1 (or the pseudogene TRBV3-2) and TRBJ1-4, with D uncertain. This CDR3 region has 16 residues. Germline V gives CDR1 LGHDT, CDR2 YNNKEL (reference sequence). Deletions cut 4 bases from V and 0 bases from J, with 12 bases between. In nucleotides, the CDR3 is TGTGCCAGCAGCCCCATTGACTATGCAACTAATGAAAAACTGTTTTTT. Translation gives CASSPIDYATNEKLFF.

The J gene is TRBJ2-6, the V gene TRBV19; tentatively, D is TRBD2 (6 bases). CDR1 and CDR2 (germline): LNHDA, SQIVND (reference sequence). V shed 6 bases and J shed 0 bases, with 15 bases lying between them. This CDR3 has 17 amino acids. In DNA, the CDR3 is TGTGCCAGTAGCAACCAACTCGGGGGCTCTGGGGCCAACGTCCTGACTTTC. Translated, it gives CASSNQLGGSGANVLTF.

This clone was seen only once. The chain employs TRBV7-9 and TRBJ2-7, with 12 bases fitting TRBD1. The CDR3 sequence is 14 residues long. Germline V gene lookup returns CDR1 SEHNR and CDR2 FQNEAQ (reference sequence). The trim removed 6 bases at V and 4 bases at J, leaving 4 bases unmatched. Here the CDR3 DNA reads TGTGCCAGCAGAGGGGGACAGGGGGCTTACGAGCAGTACTTC. It is translated as CASRGGQGAYEQYF.

The J gene is TRBJ2-3, the V gene TRBV19; D call uncertain. V was shortened by 3 bases and J by 4 bases, with 14 bases between the two germline ends. From germline, CDR1 is LNHDA and CDR2 SQIVND (reference sequence). This CDR3 contains 15 residues. CDR3 amino acids: CASSIRVRSSDTQYF. CDR3 bases: TGTGCCAGTAGTATCCGCGTCCGTTCGTCAGATACGCAGTATTTT.